This is a list of T cell receptor beta chains from one sample in a study of beta chain features in type 1 diabetes. The table came from immunoSEQ multiplex PCR; TCRdb's copy has only in-frame clones and leaves some out. The profile shows just under 150,000 clones, around 13% of them singletons. Material: central memory CD4+ T cells from blood. Receptors originate from a man younger than 35 with type 1 diabetes. The conserved cysteine and the conserved F or W are not part of the CDR3 here. The order of the fields is clone size, V gene, J gene, CDR3 protein. A clone size is listed for some rows: how often the clone was seen (once, few, many), or a class if it is expanded.

NA,TRBV6-1,TRBJ1-2,ASSTRGNNYGYT
NA,TRBV9,TRBJ2-5,ASSTGTSGGETQY
NA,TRBV11-3,TRBJ2-2,ASSSQVVGQNTGELF
NA,TRBV11-1,TRBJ2-7,ASSLRSDEQY
NA,TRBV14,TRBJ1-2,ASSQVYSYGYT
few,TRBV29-1,TRBJ1-2,SVEDPGTGGYGYT
NA,TRBV2,TRBJ1-5,ASSEGRGMIATGPNQPQH
NA,TRBV7-2,TRBJ1-1,ASSAQGGNTEAF
few,TRBV6-4,TRBJ2-1,ASSLGQGGEQF
few,TRBV4-2,TRBJ1-1,AIPLGGNTEAF
many,TRBV7-2,TRBJ2-3,ASSSRTDTQY
NA,TRBV30,TRBJ1-2,AWSVVVRNYGYT
NA,TRBV5-1,TRBJ1-2,ASSPTPDLQDGYT
NA,TRBV4-2,TRBJ1-4,ASSQAGATDEKLF
NA,TRBV5-1,TRBJ2-3,ASIPTGTGGPDTQY
many,TRBV9,TRBJ2-5,ASSLAGVNQETQY
few,TRBV4-2,TRBJ2-1,ASSNPGTAYNEQF
few,TRBV30,TRBJ2-7,AWSGAYEQY
few,TRBV25-1,TRBJ2-2,ASRPTGLNTGELF
NA,TRBV5-6,TRBJ2-4,ASSPPAGSKNIQY
few,TRBV6-5,TRBJ2-7,ASSYTGTGEFEQY
NA,TRBV27,TRBJ1-6,ASSSSAYRVYNSPLH
NA,TRBV9,TRBJ2-5,ASGAFQETQY
NA,TRBV6-5,TRBJ2-7,ASSRAYEQY
few,TRBV9,TRBJ2-3,ASSVGLQGASDTQY
NA,TRBV27,TRBJ1-2,ASSFTENYGYT
few,TRBV7-6,TRBJ2-3,ASSLGQGNTQY
NA,TRBV15,TRBJ1-6,ATSRVGGFGSPLH
NA,TRBV30,TRBJ1-1,AWSVQGRGAF
few,TRBV7-2,TRBJ2-7,ASSFSGQGRSEQY
NA,TRBV29-1,TRBJ1-2,SVRTALDYGYT
few,TRBV20-1,TRBJ1-4,SAITNEKLF
few,TRBV4-1,TRBJ1-5,ASSQEFEGNSRPQH
few,TRBV5-8,TRBJ2-5,ASDPGQGGETQY
NA,TRBV5-1,TRBJ1-2,ASSLQVNYGYT
few,TRBV7-9,TRBJ2-3,ASSLRAPPDTQY